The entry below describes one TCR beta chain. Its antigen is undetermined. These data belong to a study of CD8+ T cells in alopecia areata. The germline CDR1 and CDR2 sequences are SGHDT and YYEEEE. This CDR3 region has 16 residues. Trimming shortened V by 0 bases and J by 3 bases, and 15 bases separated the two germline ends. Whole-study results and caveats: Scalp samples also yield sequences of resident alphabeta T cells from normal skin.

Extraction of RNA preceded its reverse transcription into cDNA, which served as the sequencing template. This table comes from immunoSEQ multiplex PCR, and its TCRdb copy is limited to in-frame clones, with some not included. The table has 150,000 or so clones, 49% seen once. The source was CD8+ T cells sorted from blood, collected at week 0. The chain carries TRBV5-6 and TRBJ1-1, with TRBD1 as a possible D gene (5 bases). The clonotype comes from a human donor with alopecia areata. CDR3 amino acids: CASSLGLRGRDTEAFF. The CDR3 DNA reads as TGTGCCAGCAGCTTGGGCCTCCGGGGCCGAGACACTGAAGCTTTCTTT.